The rows below give T cell receptor beta chains drawn from one sample of a study of T cell repertoires in cytomegalovirus infection. TCRdb re-called the reads with MiXCR, one entry per CDR3 protein. This table holds about 830,000 distinct CDR3 sequences, about 30% found once. No antigen is known for these receptors. The sequencing used cultured CD8+ T cells from PBMCs, collected from culture after CMV antigen stimulation. These receptors were collected from a human donor in good health (CMV status not recorded). Some clones in this sample may be carry-over from other donors' samples. CDR3s include the opening cysteine and the closing phenylalanine or tryptophan. Each record gives: J gene, clone size, D gene, V gene, CDR3 length, CDR3 DNA, CDR3 protein. A D gene is named only where the DNA matches it firmly. Only some rows state a clone size, as once, few, many or a class for expanded clones.

j_gene: TRBJ2-5
abundance: many
d_gene: NA
v_gene: TRBV11-2
len: 15
CDR3nt: TGTGCCAGCAGCTTAAATCATGCCTGGATGGAGACCCAGTACTTC
CDR3aa: CASSLNHAWMETQYF

j_gene: TRBJ1-3
abundance: NA
d_gene: TRBD1
v_gene: TRBV28
len: 17
CDR3nt: TGTGCCAGCAGTCCCCGGGACAGGGACAGGCGTGCGAACACCATATATTTT
CDR3aa: CASSPRDRDRRANTIYF

j_gene: TRBJ1-2
abundance: NA
d_gene: TRBD1
v_gene: TRBV24-1
len: 16
CDR3nt: TGTGCCACCAGTGATCAAGACGACAGGGGGTATTTTGGCTACACCTTC
CDR3aa: CATSDQDDRGYFGYTF

j_gene: TRBJ2-5
abundance: few
d_gene: TRBD2
v_gene: TRBV4-1
len: 15
CDR3nt: TGCGCCAGCGACCTCGGCGGGGGGGACCAAGAGACCCAGTACTTC
CDR3aa: CASDLGGGDQETQYF

j_gene: TRBJ1-2
abundance: many
d_gene: NA
v_gene: TRBV7-6
len: 14
CDR3nt: TGTGCCAGCAGCTTAGCGGGGGATAACTATGGCTACACCTTC
CDR3aa: CASSLAGDNYGYTF

j_gene: TRBJ2-3
abundance: NA
d_gene: TRBD1
v_gene: TRBV6-5
len: 15
CDR3nt: TGTGCCAGCAGTTACGACCAGGGGGCCGCAGATACGCAGTATTTT
CDR3aa: CASSYDQGAADTQYF

j_gene: TRBJ2-1
abundance: NA
d_gene: TRBD2
v_gene: TRBV9
len: 15
CDR3nt: TGTGCCAGCAGCGATCTAGCGGGGGGCAGGGATGAGCAGTTCTTC
CDR3aa: CASSDLAGGRDEQFF

j_gene: TRBJ1-4
abundance: few
d_gene: TRBD1
v_gene: TRBV5-6
len: 14
CDR3nt: TGTGCCAGCAGCTCGGGGACAGGGCAGGAAAAACTGTTTTTT
CDR3aa: CASSSGTGQEKLFF

j_gene: TRBJ2-1
abundance: NA
d_gene: NA
v_gene: TRBV6-5
len: 14
CDR3nt: TGTGCCAGCAGATTAGACGGAAGGTACAATGAGCAGTTCTTC
CDR3aa: CASRLDGRYNEQFF

j_gene: TRBJ2-5
abundance: many
d_gene: TRBD2
v_gene: TRBV2
len: 17
CDR3nt: TGTGCCAGCCTTAAGCGGGGGAGGGTACTTTTGAAAGAGACCCAGTACTTC
CDR3aa: CASLKRGRVLLKETQYF

j_gene: TRBJ1-1
abundance: NA
d_gene: NA
v_gene: TRBV6-5
len: 17
CDR3nt: TGTGCCAGCAGTCCAGCCCCCACAGGGCCTTTCAACACTGAAGCTTTCTTT
CDR3aa: CASSPAPTGPFNTEAFF

j_gene: TRBJ2-2
abundance: many
d_gene: NA
v_gene: TRBV6-1
len: 16
CDR3nt: TGTGCCAGCAGTCGAAGAGATGGCGGCGACACCGGGGAGCTGTTTTTT
CDR3aa: CASSRRDGGDTGELFF

j_gene: TRBJ1-3
abundance: few
d_gene: NA
v_gene: TRBV7-6
len: 15
CDR3nt: TGTGCCAGCAGCTTACTGATCGGACGGGGAAACACCATATATTTT
CDR3aa: CASSLLIGRGNTIYF

j_gene: TRBJ1-1
abundance: NA
d_gene: TRBD1
v_gene: TRBV29-1
len: 13
CDR3nt: TGCAGCGTGACCGGGACAGGGAAATCGGAAGCTTTCTTT
CDR3aa: CSVTGTGKSEAFF

j_gene: TRBJ2-2
abundance: many
d_gene: NA
v_gene: TRBV12-3/TRBV12-4
len: 17
CDR3nt: TGTGCCAGCAGTTTTGAGACAATGGTTACGAACACCGGGGAGCTGTTTTTT
CDR3aa: CASSFETMVTNTGELFF

j_gene: TRBJ1-2
abundance: NA
d_gene: TRBD1
v_gene: TRBV13
len: 15
CDR3nt: TGTGCCAGCAGCTTCACGGGACAGAGCTCGTATGGCTACACCTTC
CDR3aa: CASSFTGQSSYGYTF